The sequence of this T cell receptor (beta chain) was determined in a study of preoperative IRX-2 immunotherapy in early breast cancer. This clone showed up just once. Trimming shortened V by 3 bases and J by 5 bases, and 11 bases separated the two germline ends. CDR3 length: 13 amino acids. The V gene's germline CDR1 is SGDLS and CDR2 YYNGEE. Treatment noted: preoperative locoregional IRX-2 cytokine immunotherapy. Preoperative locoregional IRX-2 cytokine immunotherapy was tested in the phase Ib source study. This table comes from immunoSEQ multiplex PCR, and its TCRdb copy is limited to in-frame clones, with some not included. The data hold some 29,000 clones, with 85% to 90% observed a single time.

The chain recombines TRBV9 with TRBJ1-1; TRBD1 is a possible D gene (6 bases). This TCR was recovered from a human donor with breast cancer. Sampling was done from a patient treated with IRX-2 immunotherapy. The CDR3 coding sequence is TGTGCCAGCAGCGGGGGGGGGCTAACTGAAGCTTTCTTT. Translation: CASSGGGLTEAFF.